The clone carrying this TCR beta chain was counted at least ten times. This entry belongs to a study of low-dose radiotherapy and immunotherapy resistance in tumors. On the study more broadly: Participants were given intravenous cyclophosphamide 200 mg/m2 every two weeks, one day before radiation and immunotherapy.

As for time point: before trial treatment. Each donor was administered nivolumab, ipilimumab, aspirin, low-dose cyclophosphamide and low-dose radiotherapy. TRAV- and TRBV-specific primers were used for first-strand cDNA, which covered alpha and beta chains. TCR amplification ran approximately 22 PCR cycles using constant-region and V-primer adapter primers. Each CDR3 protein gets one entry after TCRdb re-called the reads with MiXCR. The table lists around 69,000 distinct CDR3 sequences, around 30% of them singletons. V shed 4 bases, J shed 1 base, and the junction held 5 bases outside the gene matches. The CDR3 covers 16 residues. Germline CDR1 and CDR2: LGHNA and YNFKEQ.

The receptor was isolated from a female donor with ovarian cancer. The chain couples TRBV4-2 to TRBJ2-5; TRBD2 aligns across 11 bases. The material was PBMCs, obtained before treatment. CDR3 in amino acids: CASSRSGTSGQETQYF. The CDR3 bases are TGTGCCAGCAGCCGGTCCGGGACTAGCGGCCAAGAGACCCAGTACTTC.